Given below is one T cell receptor (beta chain) in context. The V segment lost 9 bases and the J segment 3 bases; nucleotides outside the gene matches: 10. The CDR3 extends over 14 amino acids. Germline loops: CDR1 LNHDA, CDR2 SQIVND (reference sequence). This sample stems from a study of control samples from healthy donors and cancer patients. TCRdb keeps only in-frame clones here, not all; method: immunoSEQ multiplex PCR. The table records fewer than 200,000 clones, around 90% of them present only once. Sequences were obtained from blood. The V and J genes are TRBV19 and TRBJ2-7; TRBD2 matches 8 bases. This receptor was taken from a woman in her forties or fifties in good health. The CDR3 region has the DNA TGTGCCAGCGGGGTGAGCGGGGGATTCTACGAGCAGTACTTC. Its translation is CASGVSGGFYEQYF.